These T cell receptor beta chains were read from a single sample in a study of response to subunit inactivated influenza vaccine. TCRdb re-derived calls from the RT-PCR reads in MiXCR, one entry per CDR3 protein. Of 200,000 to 300,000 distinct CDR3 sequences listed, more than 10% are singletons. The sequencing here drew on non-naive T cells sorted from PBMCs, taken roughly 15 days before vaccination. These receptors originate from a man in his forties or fifties who received an inactivated influenza vaccine. CDR3s leave out the opening cysteine and the closing phenylalanine or tryptophan.

cdr3_aa: ASSSQKSGFATEAF
j_call: TRBJ1-1
cdr3_length: 14
v_call: TRBV9

cdr3_aa: AWRADQITGELF
j_call: TRBJ2-2
cdr3_length: 12
v_call: TRBV30

cdr3_aa: ASSQDHGGTALPQH
j_call: TRBJ1-5
cdr3_length: 14
v_call: TRBV4-2

cdr3_aa: ASSGYRVRELF
j_call: TRBJ2-2
cdr3_length: 11
v_call: TRBV7-6

cdr3_aa: ACGPLGKLF
j_call: TRBJ1-4
cdr3_length: 9
v_call: TRBV30

cdr3_aa: ASSLGIAGNTDTQY
j_call: TRBJ2-3
cdr3_length: 14
v_call: TRBV7-8

cdr3_aa: ASSLDPEAIYEQY
j_call: TRBJ2-7
cdr3_length: 13
v_call: TRBV28

cdr3_aa: ASSGGTGGRSPLH
j_call: TRBJ1-6
cdr3_length: 13
v_call: TRBV7-2

cdr3_aa: SVGEPNNQKWGTGRHEQF
j_call: TRBJ2-1
cdr3_length: 18
v_call: TRBV29-1

cdr3_aa: ASNPGSGTEAF
j_call: TRBJ1-1
cdr3_length: 11
v_call: TRBV12-3/TRBV12-4

cdr3_aa: ASSRESSSYNSPLH
j_call: TRBJ1-6
cdr3_length: 14
v_call: TRBV18

cdr3_aa: ASRGSGQGVIYRYT
j_call: TRBJ1-2
cdr3_length: 14
v_call: TRBV12-3/TRBV12-4

cdr3_aa: ATSSGLAGVDTQY
j_call: TRBJ2-3
cdr3_length: 13
v_call: TRBV15

cdr3_aa: ASSQEWTSGMGSANTQY
j_call: TRBJ2-3
cdr3_length: 17
v_call: TRBV4-3

cdr3_aa: AIGSTGTGAYEQY
j_call: TRBJ2-7
cdr3_length: 13
v_call: TRBV10-3

cdr3_aa: ASTLAGTVRNTEAF
j_call: TRBJ1-1
cdr3_length: 14
v_call: TRBV7-9

cdr3_aa: ASKWGSGANVLT
j_call: TRBJ2-6
cdr3_length: 12
v_call: TRBV6-1

cdr3_aa: ASSFGLAGGPGANVLT
j_call: TRBJ2-6
cdr3_length: 16
v_call: TRBV28

cdr3_aa: ASSSGTVNYEQY
j_call: TRBJ2-7
cdr3_length: 12
v_call: TRBV18

cdr3_aa: ASSQDQGGSTDTQY
j_call: TRBJ2-3
cdr3_length: 14
v_call: TRBV3-1

cdr3_aa: ASSHSVIRAYGYT
j_call: TRBJ1-2
cdr3_length: 13
v_call: TRBV3-1

cdr3_aa: ASSQNLGAQETQY
j_call: TRBJ2-5
cdr3_length: 13
v_call: TRBV5-1

cdr3_aa: ASSQGVWNTGELF
j_call: TRBJ2-2
cdr3_length: 13
v_call: TRBV3-1

cdr3_aa: ASSLRLAAQY
j_call: TRBJ2-3
cdr3_length: 10
v_call: TRBV12-3/TRBV12-4

cdr3_aa: ASSVGAAMNTEAF
j_call: TRBJ1-1
cdr3_length: 13
v_call: TRBV9

cdr3_aa: SARDRTGDRQFSPLH
j_call: TRBJ1-6
cdr3_length: 15
v_call: TRBV20-1

cdr3_aa: ATRDRGRLYEQY
j_call: TRBJ2-7
cdr3_length: 12
v_call: TRBV24-1

cdr3_aa: ASSYSVDRRLGNTIY
j_call: TRBJ1-3
cdr3_length: 15
v_call: TRBV6-5

cdr3_aa: ASSWDWPETQY
j_call: TRBJ2-5
cdr3_length: 11
v_call: TRBV6-2/TRBV6-3

cdr3_aa: ASVGQGSVSYT
j_call: TRBJ1-2
cdr3_length: 11
v_call: TRBV2

cdr3_aa: ASSEETSRVADTQY
j_call: TRBJ2-3
cdr3_length: 14
v_call: TRBV2

cdr3_aa: AWRGYNEQF
j_call: TRBJ2-1
cdr3_length: 9
v_call: TRBV30

cdr3_aa: ASSPLGQGANSPLH
j_call: TRBJ1-6
cdr3_length: 14
v_call: TRBV14

cdr3_aa: ASSYSGGGEETQY
j_call: TRBJ2-5
cdr3_length: 13
v_call: TRBV6-5

cdr3_aa: ASSEAGQTNYEQY
j_call: TRBJ2-7
cdr3_length: 13
v_call: TRBV6-1

cdr3_aa: ASSYPQRPSYEQY
j_call: TRBJ2-7
cdr3_length: 13
v_call: TRBV6-2/TRBV6-3

cdr3_aa: AYGGQGARDTEAF
j_call: TRBJ1-1
cdr3_length: 13
v_call: TRBV21-1

cdr3_aa: ASSHEDRDEQF
j_call: TRBJ2-1
cdr3_length: 11
v_call: TRBV3-1

cdr3_aa: ASSLAGTPTEAF
j_call: TRBJ1-1
cdr3_length: 12
v_call: TRBV7-9

cdr3_aa: SVSGRAGNEQF
j_call: TRBJ2-1
cdr3_length: 11
v_call: TRBV29-1

cdr3_aa: ASSFLRTGVAYEQY
j_call: TRBJ2-7
cdr3_length: 14
v_call: TRBV27

cdr3_aa: ASSLGMRGVGKPLH
j_call: TRBJ1-6
cdr3_length: 14
v_call: TRBV4-1

cdr3_aa: ASSLAGLAGANEQF
j_call: TRBJ2-1
cdr3_length: 14
v_call: TRBV28

cdr3_aa: SARFWGNTEAF
j_call: TRBJ1-1
cdr3_length: 11
v_call: TRBV20-1

cdr3_aa: ASSQDHRTENEQF
j_call: TRBJ2-1
cdr3_length: 13
v_call: TRBV4-3

cdr3_aa: SARDLRTELYEQY
j_call: TRBJ2-7
cdr3_length: 13
v_call: TRBV20-1

cdr3_aa: ASSNTSPVPQISSPLH
j_call: TRBJ1-6
cdr3_length: 16
v_call: TRBV5-1

cdr3_aa: ASSLRGNSYEQY
j_call: TRBJ2-7
cdr3_length: 12
v_call: TRBV7-8

cdr3_aa: AWSVDRNQPQH
j_call: TRBJ1-5
cdr3_length: 11
v_call: TRBV30

cdr3_aa: ASSHNAAGTYEQY
j_call: TRBJ2-7
cdr3_length: 13
v_call: TRBV4-1

cdr3_aa: ASRGTGREWEQF
j_call: TRBJ2-1
cdr3_length: 12
v_call: TRBV12-3/TRBV12-4

cdr3_aa: ASSPYPGQRGGANVLT
j_call: TRBJ2-6
cdr3_length: 16
v_call: TRBV12-3/TRBV12-4

cdr3_aa: AISLGGLAVSYEQY
j_call: TRBJ2-7
cdr3_length: 14
v_call: TRBV7-2

cdr3_aa: ASCVDRQYTDTQY
j_call: TRBJ2-3
cdr3_length: 13
v_call: TRBV2

cdr3_aa: ASSYSPFAATDTQY
j_call: TRBJ2-3
cdr3_length: 14
v_call: TRBV6-5